These T cell receptor beta chains were read from a single sample in a study of CD8+ T cells in alopecia areata. Sequencing used immunoSEQ multiplex PCR; TCRdb keeps in-frame clones, though not all of them. This sample carries roughly 130,000 clones, over 50% of them seen once, and the ten largest clones take less than 5.5%. The sample here was CD4+ T cells sorted from blood, taken at week 0. These receptors came from a human donor with alopecia areata. Each CDR3 is given with its conserved first and last residue. The D gene is left open where the match is weak. Size is omitted from some rows. Given values are once, few, many or a class for expanded clones.

d_gene	abundance	v_gene	j_gene	CDR3nt	CDR3aa
.	.	TRBV7-9	TRBJ2-3	TGTGCCAGCAGCTTAAACAGGGTTGGCACAGATACGCAGTATTTT	CASSLNRVGTDTQYF
.	.	TRBV18	TRBJ2-5	TGTGCCAGCTCACCACTGGAGGGAGAGACCCAGTACTTC	CASSPLEGETQYF
.	few	TRBV7-3	TRBJ1-1	TGTGCCAGCAGCGCCCAGGGGAGGAACACTGAAGCTTTCTTT	CASSAQGRNTEAFF
.	.	TRBV12-5	TRBJ1-2	TGTGCTAGTGGTTTGGCAGGGATCGGCGGCTACACCTTC	CASGLAGIGGYTF
TRBD1	.	TRBV7-2	TRBJ2-3	TGTGCCAGCATCCGGACAGGGACCCCACAGGATACGCAGTATTTT	CASIRTGTPQDTQYF
TRBD1	few	TRBV18	TRBJ1-4	TGTGCCAGCTCACGAGGGACAGGGAGTGAAAAACTGTTTTTT	CASSRGTGSEKLFF
.	.	TRBV14	TRBJ1-1	TGTGCCAGCAGTGGGGCGACTGAAGCTTTCTTT	CASSGATEAFF
.	.	TRBV14	TRBJ1-1	TGTGCCAGCAGCCAAGATGACCGTGAAGCTTTCTTT	CASSQDDREAFF
TRBD1	.	TRBV6-6	TRBJ2-5	TGTGCCAGCAGTGTCCCGGGACAGGGGACCCACCAGTACTTC	CASSVPGQGTHQYF
.	.	TRBV7-2	TRBJ2-5	TGTGCCAGCAGCCCGATAGGGGCGGGAGAGACCCAGTACTTC	CASSPIGAGETQYF
TRBD1	.	TRBV18	TRBJ1-4	TGTGCCAGCGCGGGACAGGGGAATGAAAAACTGTTTTTT	CASAGQGNEKLFF
.	few	TRBV30	TRBJ2-1	TGTGCCCGAACAAGACAGGCCGCCTACAATGAGCAGTTCTTC	CARTRQAAYNEQFF
.	.	TRBV19	TRBJ2-1	TGTGCCAGTAGTAGATCCGCACTCCGTTCGGATGAGCAGTTCTTC	CASSRSALRSDEQFF
TRBD1	few	TRBV29-1	TRBJ2-7	TGCAGCGCCGGACAGGGGGTTTCCTACGAGCAGTACTTC	CSAGQGVSYEQYF
.	.	TRBV15	TRBJ1-6	TGTGCCACCAGCATCTCGACAGGACCACAGGCACCCCTCCACTTT	CATSISTGPQAPLHF
TRBD1	.	TRBV19	TRBJ1-2	TGTGCCAGCTCGACAGGGGATAATGATGGCTACACCTTC	CASSTGDNDGYTF